The 18 T cell receptor beta chains in this list originate from one sample, sequenced in a study of cytotoxic CD8 clonotypes in ibrutinib-treated CLL. Generated by immunoSEQ multiplex PCR, the TCRdb table keeps only in-frame clones and is missing some. The sample has around 70,000 clones; approximately 90% are singletons. The source was PBMCs, collected after 12 months of ibrutinib treatment. These receptors were taken from a human donor with chronic lymphocytic leukemia.

This chain connects TRBV7-2 to TRBJ1-2; TRBD1 agrees at 8 bases. Germline-derived CDR1 and CDR2 are SGHTA and FQGNSA. The CDR3 sequence is 13 residues long. V lost 2 bases to trimming and J lost 5 bases; unmatched junction nucleotides: 1. This CDR3 is CASSLRQGYGYTF. The DNA of the CDR3 is TGTGCCAGCAGCTTAAGACAGGGGTATGGCTACACCTTC.

The V gene is TRBV4-1, the J gene TRBJ1-3; a weak D match, TRBD1 (5 bases). The CDR3 totals 16 residues. Germline-derived CDR1 and CDR2 are MGHRA and YSYEKL. The germline V and J ends were trimmed by 2 bases and 4 bases, with 15 bases remaining between them. The CDR3 nucleotides are TGCGCCAGCAGCCAATTGACGGGCAGGGCCGGAAACACCATATATTTT. Its translation: CASSQLTGRAGNTIYF.

The rearrangement joins TRBV4-1 to TRBJ1-1, with TRBD1 matching 8 bases. Germline V gene lookup returns CDR1 MGHRA and CDR2 YSYEKL. With V trimmed by 2 bases and J by 2 bases, 4 bases remained unmatched. The CDR3 length is 15 residues. The chain's CDR3 is CASSQTQGANTEAFF. The CDR3 nucleotides are TGCGCCAGCAGCCAAACGCAGGGGGCAAACACTGAAGCTTTCTTT.

The chain is built from TRBV9 and TRBJ2-2; D unclear. Trimming cost V 4 bases and J 2 bases, with 9 bases left between them. This CDR3 spans 14 amino acids. Germline lookup yields CDR1 SGDLS and CDR2 YYNGEE. The CDR3 protein is CASSFRVNTGELFF. In nucleotides, the CDR3 is TGTGCCAGCAGCTTCCGGGTCAACACCGGGGAGCTGTTTTTT.

The sample holds a few counts of this clone. The chain uses TRBV7-8 and TRBJ1-1, with unresolved D. The CDR3 sequence is 14 residues long. Germline loops: CDR1 SGHVS, CDR2 FQNEAQ. Trimming cost V 2 bases and J 0 bases, with 7 bases left between them. The CDR3 is CASSLSVMNTEAFF. The CDR3 DNA reads TGTGCCAGCAGCTTATCCGTCATGAACACTGAAGCTTTCTTT. The whole variable domain, remainder taken from reference TRBV7-8 and TRBJ1-1, is GAGVSQSPRYKVAKRGQDVALRCDPISGHVSLFWYQQALGQGPEFLTYFQNEAQLDKSGLPSDRFFAERPEGSVSTLKIQRTQQEDSAVYLCASSLSVMNTEAFFGQGTRLTVV.

The chain uses TRBV5-1 and TRBJ1-4; D might be TRBD1 (5 bases). V was clipped by 2 bases and J by 5 bases, with 13 bases between them. The CDR3 sequence is 15 residues long. CDR1 is SGHRS and CDR2 is YFSETQ in the germline V gene. CDR3 sequence reads: CASSFVDSGNEKLFF. The CDR3, as DNA: TGCGCCAGCAGCTTCGTTGACAGTGGGAATGAAAAACTGTTTTTT.

The rearrangement joins TRBV18 to TRBJ1-2; D possibly corresponds to TRBD1 (6 bases). Germline-derived CDR1 and CDR2 are KGHSH and LQKENI. Trimming shortened V by 0 bases and J by 1 base, and 15 bases separated the two germline ends. The length of the CDR3 is 17 residues. The DNA of the CDR3 is TGTGCCAGCTCACCACCGGGGGCTGGAATGGGTAACTATGGCTACACCTTC. Translating it yields CASSPPGAGMGNYGYTF.

The rearrangement joins TRBV13 to TRBJ2-5; no definite D call. Trimming left V 0 bases short and J 2 bases short, with 7 bases between. The CDR3 sequence is 14 residues long. The V gene's germline CDR1 is PRHDT and CDR2 FYEKMQ (reference sequence). The CDR3 DNA follows: TGTGCCAGCAGCTTAGGCCGAGAACAAGAGACCCAGTACTTC. Its translation is CASSLGREQETQYF.

The chain combines TRBV6-1 with TRBJ1-1; 7 nucleotides line up with TRBD1. The CDR3 runs to 10 residues. V lost 6 bases to trimming and J lost 12 bases; unmatched junction nucleotides: 4. Germline V CDR1 and CDR2: MNHNS, SASEGT. The CDR3 is CASRTGLTFF. The CDR3 DNA follows: TGTGCCAGCAGGACAGGGCTAACTTTCTTT.

This clone was seen just once. V usage is TRBV19 and J usage is TRBJ1-5, with TRBD1 as a possible D gene (6 bases). Deletions cut 1 base from V and 5 bases from J, with 12 bases between. Per germline, CDR1 LNHDA and CDR2 SQIVND (reference sequence). CDR3 length equals 15 residues. CDR3 residues: CASSIVGGSDQPQHF. In DNA form, the CDR3 reads TGTGCCAGTAGTATAGTGGGGGGCAGTGATCAGCCCCAGCATTTT.

The rearrangement uses TRBV14 and TRBJ2-1, with D hard to call. The CDR3 loop spans 10 amino acids. Germline lookup yields CDR1 SGHDN and CDR2 FVKESK. V dropped 8 bases and J dropped 5 bases, with 4 bases sitting between them. CDR3 sequence: CASSNNEQFF. CDR3 coding DNA: TGTGCCAGCTCGAACAATGAGCAGTTCTTC.

The V gene is TRBV5-1, the J gene TRBJ2-5, with 9 bases that match TRBD1. The CDR3 consists of 14 residues. Germline loops: CDR1 SGHRS, CDR2 YFSETQ. The V and J ends lost 0 bases and 4 bases, in that order; junction bases with no gene match: 1. This CDR3 reads CASSLVTGGETQYF. In DNA form, the CDR3 reads TGCGCCAGCAGCTTGGTGACAGGGGGAGAGACCCAGTACTTC.

CDR3 coding DNA: TGTGCCAGCAGCGCTGGACGGACAGGCCAAGAGACCCAGTACTTC. Translating gives CASSAGRTGQETQYF. The genes are TRBV7-8 and TRBJ2-5; 7 nucleotides agree with TRBD1. J was trimmed by 1 base and V by 5 bases; bases with no gene match: 7. Germline CDR1 is SGHVS and CDR2 is FQNEAQ. The CDR3 spans 15 residues. The full variable domain, its missing parts supplied by reference TRBV7-8 and TRBJ2-5, is GAGVSQSPRYKVAKRGQDVALRCDPISGHVSLFWYQQALGQGPEFLTYFQNEAQLDKSGLPSDRFFAERPEGSVSTLKIQRTQQEDSAVYLCASSAGRTGQETQYFGPGTRLLVL.

The rearrangement links TRBV13 to TRBJ2-7; 8 bases align to TRBD2. CDR1 is PRHDT, CDR2 FYEKMQ, per germline (reference sequence). J lost 5 bases, V lost 6 bases, and 9 bases had no gene match. The CDR3 sequence is 14 residues long. CDR3 loop: CASRALAGGNEQYF. The CDR3 region has the DNA TGTGCCAGCAGGGCCCTGGCGGGAGGAAACGAGCAGTACTTC.

This chain joins TRBV25-1 and TRBJ1-1, with a tentative D call TRBD1 (5 bases). The CDR3 length is 14 residues. The V end lost 3 bases, the J end lost 4 bases, and 12 bases lay between the germline ends. Germline V gives CDR1 MGHDK, CDR2 SYGVNS. The CDR3 sequence: CASSETARGTEAFF. The CDR3 DNA follows: TGTGCCAGCAGTGAGACGGCTAGGGGCACTGAAGCTTTCTTT.

The V and J genes are TRBV9 and TRBJ2-3; D ambiguous. Trimming pared 0 bases from V and 7 bases from J, leaving 3 bases between. The CDR3 consists of 11 residues. The germline gives CDR1 SGDLS, CDR2 YYNGEE. CDR3 nucleotides: TGTGCCAGCAGCGTAGAGCATACGCAGTATTTT. Protein: CASSVEHTQYF.

V and J are TRBV4-1 and TRBJ2-1, with 10 bases that match TRBD2. CDR3 size: 17 residues. Germline V gene data show CDR1 as MGHRA and CDR2 as YSYEKL. The ends lost 0 bases at V and 12 bases at J; junction bases unmatched: 14. The CDR3 nucleotides read TGCGCCAGCAGCCAAGATCTACGATCAGCGGGAGGGCCTGGGCAGTTCTTC. Amino acids: CASSQDLRSAGGPGQFF.

The J gene is TRBJ1-4, the V gene TRBV7-6; no definite D call. This CDR3 spans 15 amino acids. The V end was cut by 1 base, the J end by 0 bases, with 6 bases between. Germline V lookup: CDR1 SGHVS, CDR2 FNYEAQ. The CDR3 here is CASSLGVATNEKLFF. In nucleotides, the CDR3 is TGTGCCAGCAGCTTAGGGGTTGCAACTAATGAAAAACTGTTTTTT. The whole variable domain, remainder taken from reference TRBV7-6 and TRBJ1-4, is GAGVSQSPRYKVTKRGQDVALRCDPISGHVSLYWYRQALGQGPEFLTYFNYEAQQDKSGLPNDRFSAERPEGSISTLTIQRTEQRDSAMYRCASSLGVATNEKLFFGSGTQLSVL.